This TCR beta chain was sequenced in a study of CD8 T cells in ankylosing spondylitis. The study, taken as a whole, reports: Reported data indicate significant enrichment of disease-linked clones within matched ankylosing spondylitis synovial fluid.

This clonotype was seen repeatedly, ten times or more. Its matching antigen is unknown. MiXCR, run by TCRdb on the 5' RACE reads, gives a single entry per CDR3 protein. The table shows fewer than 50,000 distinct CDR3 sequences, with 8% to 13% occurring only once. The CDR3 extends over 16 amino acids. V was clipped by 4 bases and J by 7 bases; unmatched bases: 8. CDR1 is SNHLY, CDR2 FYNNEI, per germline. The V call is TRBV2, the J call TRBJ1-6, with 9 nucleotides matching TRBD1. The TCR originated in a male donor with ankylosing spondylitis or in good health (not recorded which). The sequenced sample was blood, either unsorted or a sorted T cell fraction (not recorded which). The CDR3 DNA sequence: TGTGCCAGCAGTGCCGGACAGGGGTTGGGCAATTCACCCCTCCACTTT. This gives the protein CASSAGQGLGNSPLHF.